The 21 T cell receptor beta chains given below trace back to one sample, sequenced in a study of blood T cells in healthy people across ages. With a J-beta primer mix and a sample-barcoded 5' primer, a second PCR ran roughly 6 to 11 cycles. From the 5' RACE reads, TCRdb called clonotypes with MiXCR, one entry per CDR3 protein. The table lists 1,500,000 or so distinct CDR3 sequences, almost 60% of them singletons. Source material: blood. The receptors here all came from a man between 18 and 35 years old in good health.

Here the CDR3 reads CASSPGQGVNIQYF. The CDR3 region has the DNA TGTGCCAGCAGTCCGGGACAGGGGGTAAACATTCAGTACTTC. J is TRBJ2-4 and V is TRBV28; TRBD1 matches at 11 bases. V lost 5 bases to trimming and J lost 6 bases; unmatched junction nucleotides: 3. Germline lookup yields CDR1 MDHEN and CDR2 SYDVKM. This CDR3 spans 14 amino acids.

This clonotype is a singleton in its sample. The rearrangement uses TRBV6-5 and TRBJ1-1, with a weak D call TRBD1 (5 bases). There are 16 residues in the CDR3. V lost 0 bases, J lost 2 bases, and 13 bases lay in between. Germline V gives CDR1 MNHEY, CDR2 SVGAGI. The DNA for the CDR3 is TGTGCCAGCAGTTACTCGGGGCAGGGACTCAACACTGAAGCTTTCTTT. Protein product: CASSYSGQGLNTEAFF.

The V call is TRBV12-3 or TRBV12-4, the J call TRBJ1-1, with TRBD1 matching over 7 bases. This CDR3 is built from 19 residues. Trimming cost V 2 bases and J 3 bases; bases outside gene matches: 18. The CDR3 here is CASSLLSWRQGISDTEAFF. The CDR3 nucleotides are TGTGCCAGCAGTTTATTGTCCTGGAGACAGGGAATATCAGACACTGAAGCTTTCTTT.

The chain carries TRBV7-8 and TRBJ2-5, with D possibly being TRBD1 (5 bases). The CDR3 sequence is 16 residues long. The V gene lost 0 bases and the J gene lost 1 base, with 12 bases spanning the gap. CDR1 and CDR2 (germline): SGHVS, FQNEAQ. The CDR3 protein is CASSLAAGPGQETQYF. CDR3 DNA sequence: TGTGCCAGCAGCTTAGCGGCAGGGCCAGGCCAAGAGACCCAGTACTTC. The whole variable domain, filled in from reference TRBV7-8 and TRBJ2-5, reads GAGVSQSPRYKVAKRGQDVALRCDPISGHVSLFWYQQALGQGPEFLTYFQNEAQLDKSGLPSDRFFAERPEGSVSTLKIQRTQQEDSAVYLCASSLAAGPGQETQYFGPGTRLLVL.

V gene TRBV20-1 combines with J gene TRBJ1-1, with TRBD1 matching over 7 bases. From germline, CDR1 is DFQATT and CDR2 SNEGSKA (reference sequence). J lost 8 bases, V lost 5 bases, and 5 bases had no gene match. The CDR3 is 11 residues long. CDR3 loop: CSAQTGLEAFF. The CDR3 nucleotides are TGCAGTGCTCAGACAGGGTTGGAAGCTTTCTTT.

The V gene is TRBV5-6, the J gene TRBJ1-1; perhaps TRBD1 as D (5 bases). Per the germline V gene, CDR1 is SGHDT and CDR2 is YYEEEE. V lost 6 bases, J lost 3 bases, and 12 bases lay in between. The CDR3 length is 13 residues. The CDR3 sequence: CASTPQGYTEAFF. Written as DNA, the CDR3 is TGTGCCAGCACTCCTCAGGGATACACTGAAGCTTTCTTT.

V usage is TRBV14 and J usage is TRBJ2-4; D uncertain. Near its end, the DNA agrees better with TRBJ2-7, so the J call may be wrong. Germline-derived CDR1 and CDR2 are SGHDN and FVKESK. The CDR3 totals 13 residues. CDR3 protein: CASSQVVAGEQYF. CDR3 coding DNA: TGTGCCAGCAGCCAAGTTGTTGCCGGCGAGCAGTACTTC.

The rearrangement links TRBV20-1 to TRBJ2-5, with D maybe TRBD1 (6 bases). TRBJ2-7 explains the end of the DNA better; the J call may be wrong. Germline values: CDR1 DFQATT, CDR2 SNEGSKA (reference sequence). The CDR3 has 13 residues. The CDR3 sequence is CSARPGQTDEQYF. The CDR3 DNA follows: TGCAGTGCTAGGCCGGGACAAACTGACGAGCAGTACTTC.

The chain has TRBV7-2 and TRBJ1-2, with D unclear. CDR1 and CDR2 (germline): SGHTA, FQGNSA. CDR3 length: 12 amino acids. The ends were cut back, 8 bases at V and 5 bases at J, with 12 bases in the middle. The CDR3 is CASFTHRYGYTF. The CDR3 DNA follows: TGTGCCAGCTTCACACATAGGTATGGCTACACCTTC. Using reference TRBV7-2 and TRBJ1-2 for the parts outside the CDR3, the full variable domain is GAGVSQSPSNKVTEKGKDVELRCDPISGHTALYWYRQSLGQGLEFLIYFQGNSAPDKSGLPSDRFSAERTGGSVSTLTIQRTQQEDSAVYLCASFTHRYGYTFGSGTRLTVV.

The V and J genes are TRBV10-3 and TRBJ2-5; D might be TRBD1 (5 bases). Trimming removed 10 bases at V and 0 bases at J, with 12 bases between. From germline, CDR1 is ENHRY and CDR2 SYGVKD. The CDR3 has 13 amino acids. This chain's CDR3 is CASSDNHQETQYF. CDR3 in DNA: TGTGCCAGCTCGGACAACCACCAAGAGACCCAGTACTTC.

V gene TRBV6-5 combines with J gene TRBJ2-4; D remains ambiguous. TRBJ2-7 matches the DNA end more closely, so the J call is doubtful. CDR3 length: 15 amino acids. CDR1 and CDR2 (germline): MNHEY, SVGAGI. The CDR3 DNA sequence: TGTGCCAGCAGTTCCTCGGACCGTCCCACCTACGAGCAGTACTTC. It encodes CASSSSDRPTYEQYF.

The gene calls are TRBV12-3 or TRBV12-4 and TRBJ2-5; a weak D match, TRBD2 (5 bases). CDR3 size: 14 residues. V was pared by 6 bases and J by 1 base, with 12 bases between. CDR3 nucleotide sequence: TGTGCCAGCAGACTTCTAGCTTCCCAAGAGACCCAGTACTTC. Translating it yields CASRLLASQETQYF.

This chain joins TRBV13 and TRBJ2-7, with 9 positions matching TRBD2. The CDR3 loop spans 17 amino acids. Trimming took 5 bases from V and 1 from J; bases not matched to a gene: 12. Per germline, CDR1 PRHDT and CDR2 FYEKMQ (reference sequence). The CDR3 here is CASSPIRGLAVSYEQYF. The CDR3 DNA reads TGTGCCAGCAGCCCCATACGGGGACTAGCTGTATCCTACGAGCAGTACTTC. Variable domain in full (rest from reference TRBV13 and TRBJ2-7): AAGVIQSPRHLIKEKRETATLKCYPIPRHDTVYWYQQGPGQDPQFLISFYEKMQSDKGSIPDRFSAQQFSDYHSELNMSSLELGDSALYFCASSPIRGLAVSYEQYFGPGTRLTVT.

This chain uses TRBV29-1 with TRBJ2-7; the D is unclear. Germline CDR1 SQVTM, CDR2 ANQGSEA. The germline V and J ends were trimmed by 1 base and 2 bases, with 12 bases remaining between them. CDR3 length equals 14 residues. As DNA, the CDR3 is TGCAGCGTTGAAGTTGGGTACAGCCCCTACGAGCAGTACTTC. Amino acid sequence: CSVEVGYSPYEQYF.

The rearrangement joins TRBV27 to TRBJ2-4; TRBD2 matches at 7 bases. Germline CDR1 MNHEY, CDR2 SMNVEV (reference sequence). With 7 bases clipped from V and 13 bases from J, the junction kept 19 bases outside the gene matches. CDR3 length: 15 amino acids. The CDR3 bases are TGTGCCAGCACCGCCTCTCGGACTAGAAGCTACGAACAGTACTTC. This gives the protein CASTASRTRSYEQYF.

This clonotype has a handful of counts. V and J are TRBV27 and TRBJ2-7; D gene ambiguous. Trimming pared 0 bases from V and 2 bases from J, leaving 8 bases between. The CDR3 runs to 14 residues. CDR1 MNHEY and CDR2 SMNVEV come from the germline V gene (reference sequence). The CDR3 DNA sequence: TGTGCCAGCAGTTTATCGGGTGGCCCCTACGAGCAGTACTTC. Translating it yields CASSLSGGPYEQYF.

The chain is built from TRBV25-1 and TRBJ2-1; no clear D gene. Germline V gene data show CDR1 as MGHDK and CDR2 as SYGVNS. With 5 bases removed from V and 10 bases from J, the gap between germline ends came to 9 bases. The CDR3 loop spans 11 amino acids. CDR3 sequence reads: CASSHRREQFF. The CDR3 DNA reads TGTGCCAGCAGTCACCGCCGCGAGCAGTTCTTC.

The gene calls are TRBV6-5 and TRBJ1-2; 10 bases line up with TRBD1. V trimming: 2 bases; J trimming: 8 bases; junction bases outside the gene matches: 11. The CDR3 is 16 amino acids. Germline V gives CDR1 MNHEY, CDR2 SVGAGI. The CDR3 DNA reads TGTGCCAGCAGTTACGGTTGGGGGACAGGGGCGGCCGGCTACACCTTC. This translates into CASSYGWGTGAAGYTF.

This chain joins TRBV6-2 or TRBV6-3 and TRBJ1-1; D not certain. Looked up from germline, CDR1 is MNHEY and CDR2 is SVGEGT. The CDR3 covers 12 residues. Trimming shortened V by 10 bases and J by 1 base, and 10 bases separated the two germline ends. This CDR3 is CAIRGWNTEAFF. CDR3 coding DNA: TGTGCCATCAGAGGATGGAACACTGAAGCTTTCTTT.

The chain is built from TRBV20-1 and TRBJ1-2, with D maybe TRBD1 (5 bases). Looked up from germline, CDR1 is DFQATT and CDR2 is SNEGSKA (reference sequence). The CDR3 has 12 amino acids. V lost 6 bases to trimming and J lost 4 bases, with 12 bases between them. This chain's CDR3 is CSARRGIYGYTF. The CDR3 DNA reads TGCAGTGCGCGACGGGGGATCTATGGCTACACCTTC.

V usage is TRBV27 and J usage is TRBJ2-7; 9 bases agree with TRBD1. Losses at the gene ends were 5 bases for V and 7 bases for J; bases not matched to a gene: 12. This CDR3 spans 15 amino acids. CDR1 MNHEY and CDR2 SMNVEV come from the germline V gene (reference sequence). Here the CDR3 DNA reads TGTGCCAGCAGTCCGTTCCCCGGGACAGGGATGGAGCAGTACTTC. This codes for CASSPFPGTGMEQYF.